Each of the 32 T cell receptor beta chains below was sequenced from the same sample in a study of patients and donors after allogeneic stem cell transplantation. TCRdb analysed the RT-PCR reads with MiXCR anew, one entry per CDR3 protein. This sample has 87,000 or so distinct CDR3 sequences; around 5% occur once, and the top ten carry about 2.8%. The sample taken for sequencing was blood, either unsorted or a sorted T cell fraction (not recorded which). The receptors shown here come from a human donor who was either an allogeneic HSCT recipient or a stem cell or donor lymphocyte infusion donor (not recorded which). It is not recorded whose cells these are; they may come from a transplant donor.

The rearrangement uses TRBV7-9 and TRBJ2-5; 12 bases are a match to TRBD1. CDR1 is SEHNR and CDR2 is FQNEAQ in the germline V gene (reference sequence). The length of the CDR3 is 15 residues. V lost 5 bases and J lost 4; bases outside the gene matches: 5. The CDR3 sequence: CASSIGTGGRETQYF. The CDR3 DNA sequence: TGTGCCAGCAGCATAGGGACAGGGGGCAGAGAGACCCAGTACTTC. Using reference TRBV7-9 and TRBJ2-5 for the parts outside the CDR3, the full variable domain is DTGVSQNPRHKITKRGQNVTFRCDPISEHNRLYWYRQTLGQGPEFLTYFQNEAQLEKSRLLSDRFSAERPKGSFSTLEIQRTEQGDSAMYLCASSIGTGGRETQYFGPGTRLLVL.

This clonotype was counted at least ten times. CDR3 protein: CASSQGKDTQYF. The CDR3 nucleotides read TGTGCCAGCAGCCAAGGAAAGGATACGCAGTATTTT. The chain recombines TRBV3-1 with TRBJ2-3, with no clear D. The length of the CDR3 is 12 residues. The V end was cut by 1 base, the J end by 6 bases, with 5 bases between. Looked up from germline, CDR1 is LGHDT and CDR2 is YNNKEL (reference sequence).

The sample holds one count of this clonotype. V usage is TRBV25-1 and J usage is TRBJ2-7, with a tentative D call TRBD1 (6 bases). This CDR3 has 11 amino acids. Germline V lookup: CDR1 MGHDK, CDR2 SYGVNS. Trimming pared 4 bases from V and 7 bases from J, leaving 8 bases between. The DNA for the CDR3 is TGTGCCAGCAGTGGGGGGCAGGAGCAGTACTTC. It encodes CASSGGQEQYF.

This clonotype was detected many times. The CDR3 protein is CASSQGSNLNTEAFF. DNA for the CDR3: TGCGCCAGCAGCCAAGGGAGCAACTTGAACACTGAAGCTTTCTTT. The chain is built from TRBV4-1 and TRBJ1-1; D is undetermined. Germline CDR1 and CDR2: MGHRA and YSYEKL. This CDR3 has 15 residues. The germline V and J ends were trimmed by 1 base and 0 bases, with 9 bases remaining between them.

This clonotype was counted only a few times. CDR3 in DNA: TGTGCCAGCAGCCAGGGACTCAATCAGCCCCAGCATTTT. It yields the protein CASSQGLNQPQHF. This chain connects TRBV3-1 to TRBJ1-5; possibly TRBD1 for D (5 bases). Germline V gene sequence: CDR1 LGHDT, CDR2 YNNKEL (reference sequence). Trimming stripped 3 bases from V and 3 bases from J, with 6 bases between. The CDR3 sequence is 13 residues long.

This clonotype came up many times. V and J are TRBV4-1 and TRBJ2-4, with 9 bases aligning to TRBD1. The CDR3 is made up of 14 amino acids. V dropped 5 bases and J dropped 4; count of bases not matched to a gene: 3. Looked up from germline, CDR1 is MGHRA and CDR2 is YSYEKL. The CDR3, as DNA: TGCGCCAGCAGCTCCGGGACAGGGAAAAACATTCAGTACTTC. It yields the protein CASSSGTGKNIQYF.

This clonotype was picked up many times. This chain links TRBV20-1 with TRBJ1-5; D may be TRBD1 (5 bases). The V gene lost 3 bases and the J gene lost 0 bases, with 9 bases spanning the gap. CDR3 length: 14 residues. Germline V lookup: CDR1 DFQATT, CDR2 SNEGSKA (reference sequence). This CDR3 reads CSASPGLSNQPQHF. The CDR3 DNA is TGCAGTGCTAGCCCGGGACTTAGCAATCAGCCCCAGCATTTT.

This clonotype showed up many times. The chain carries TRBV11-2 and TRBJ1-2; D gene unclear. This CDR3 contains 14 residues. V lost 4 bases and J lost 4, with 13 bases in between. In germline, CDR1 is SGHAT, CDR2 FQNNGV. The CDR3 loop reads CASSSGIGSYGYTF. Here the CDR3 DNA reads TGTGCCAGCAGCTCGGGTATAGGATCCTATGGCTACACCTTC.

Ten or more counts support this clonotype. This chain links TRBV6-5 with TRBJ1-2, with D uncertain. Germline CDR1 and CDR2: MNHEY and SVGAGI. CDR3 length equals 14 residues. The germline V and J ends were trimmed by 1 base and 0 bases, with 6 bases remaining between them. The CDR3 sequence: CASSYLATNYGYTF. As DNA, the CDR3 is TGTGCCAGCAGTTACTTGGCAACTAACTATGGCTACACCTTC.

The chain is built from TRBV20-1 and TRBJ2-7; a possible D gene is TRBD1 (6 bases). Looked up from germline, CDR1 is DFQATT and CDR2 is SNEGSKA (reference sequence). CDR3 length: 12 residues. V dropped 5 bases and J dropped 7 bases, with 15 bases sitting between them. This CDR3 reads CSAPNRVREQYF. Here the CDR3 DNA reads TGCAGTGCTCCCAACAGGGTACGGGAGCAGTACTTC.

The chain recombines TRBV11-1 with TRBJ2-4, with D tentatively TRBD2 (6 bases). The CDR3 runs 15 residues. V was clipped by 5 bases and J by 3 bases, with 14 bases between them. Germline CDR1 reads SGHAT; CDR2 reads FQDESV (reference sequence). The CDR3 nucleotides read TGTGCCAGCAGCCTGGGTGGGGGGATCAAAAACATTCAGTACTTC. As protein: CASSLGGGIKNIQYF.

The chain couples TRBV5-1 to TRBJ2-5; 8 positions agree with TRBD2. V shed 3 bases, J shed 2 bases, and the junction held 6 bases outside the gene matches. Germline CDR1 is SGHRS and CDR2 is YFSETQ. The CDR3 covers 15 residues. CDR3 region: CASSWRGTRQETQYF. Here the CDR3 DNA reads TGCGCCAGCAGCTGGAGGGGGACTAGACAAGAGACCCAGTACTTC.

The V call is TRBV4-1, the J call TRBJ1-1, with D maybe TRBD1 (5 bases). Germline V gene sequence: CDR1 MGHRA, CDR2 YSYEKL. V was clipped by 1 base and J by 4 bases, with 13 bases between them. This CDR3 has 15 amino acids. The chain's CDR3 is CASSQVVRAVTEAFF. As DNA, the CDR3 is TGCGCCAGCAGCCAAGTGGTCAGGGCGGTCACTGAAGCTTTCTTT.

V usage is TRBV19 and J usage is TRBJ1-1; maybe TRBD1 (5 bases). The CDR3 is 15 residues long. Trimming removed 4 bases at V and 6 bases at J, with 18 bases between. The germline V gene has CDR1 LNHDA and CDR2 SQIVND (reference sequence). In DNA, the CDR3 is TGTGCCAGTAGTACCCGCTGCGGGGGACCGCCTGAAGCTTTCTTT. It translates to CASSTRCGGPPEAFF.

At least ten counts were recorded for this clonotype. The chain combines TRBV5-1 with TRBJ1-1; tentative D call: TRBD1 (5 bases). The CDR3 contains 16 residues. Germline V CDR1 and CDR2: SGHRS, YFSETQ. V was shortened by 4 bases and J by 1 base, with 17 bases between the two germline ends. The CDR3 region is CASSRRVFSGNTEAFF. CDR3 DNA sequence: TGCGCCAGCAGCCGCAGGGTGTTCTCGGGGAACACTGAAGCTTTCTTT.

The sample holds many counts of this clonotype. The chain uses TRBV20-1 and TRBJ1-5; D is ambiguous. Germline CDR1 DFQATT, CDR2 SNEGSKA (reference sequence). With 1 base removed from V and 11 bases from J, the gap between germline ends came to 15 bases. This CDR3 has 13 residues. CDR3 amino acids: CSARGFPEGAQHF. CDR3 DNA sequence: TGCAGTGCTAGAGGGTTCCCAGAGGGAGCCCAGCATTTT.

This clonotype was recorded a few times. The chain recombines TRBV10-2 with TRBJ2-1; a weak D match, TRBD1 (6 bases). Germline-derived CDR1 and CDR2 are WSHSY and SAAADI. CDR3 length: 11 residues. V lost 6 bases to trimming and J lost 8 bases, with 8 bases between them. DNA of the CDR3: TGCGCCAGCAGAACAGGGTATGAGCAGTTCTTC. Its translation is CASRTGYEQFF.

The chain uses TRBV10-2 and TRBJ2-7; D not resolved. The ends were cut back, 4 bases at V and 5 bases at J, with 6 bases in the middle. The CDR3 totals 11 residues. CDR1 WSHSY and CDR2 SAAADI come from the germline V gene. The DNA for the CDR3 is TGCGCCAGCAGTGTGGACCACGAGCAGTACTTC. Amino acid sequence: CASSVDHEQYF.

This clonotype was seen ten or more times. The V call is TRBV20-1, the J call TRBJ2-6, with D possibly being TRBD2 (6 bases). Germline V gene data show CDR1 as DFQATT and CDR2 as SNEGSKA (reference sequence). V gave up 0 bases and J gave up 0 bases, with 12 bases separating them. CDR3 size: 17 residues. The CDR3 DNA reads TGCAGTGCTAGAGATTGGCGGGGAAGCTCTGGGGCCAACGTCCTGACTTTC. Encoded protein: CSARDWRGSSGANVLTF.

There are many counts of this clonotype. The rearrangement joins TRBV4-2 to TRBJ2-7; the D call may be TRBD1 or TRBD2 (5 bases each). The CDR3 covers 14 residues. The germline CDR1 and CDR2 sequences are LGHNA and YNFKEQ. The ends were cut back, 3 bases at V and 6 bases at J, with 15 bases in the middle. CDR3 coding DNA: TGTGCCAGCAGCCAGGGGGTTCGTAAGTTCGAGCAGTACTTC. Translated: CASSQGVRKFEQYF.

The table lists this clonotype with a few counts. The chain joins TRBV14 to TRBJ2-3; D might be TRBD1 or TRBD2, each matching 5 bases. Per germline, CDR1 SGHDN and CDR2 FVKESK. There are 16 residues in the CDR3. Between the trimmed V and J ends, which lost 4 bases and 3 bases, there was a span of 17 bases. The CDR3 loop is CASSRLRGWGTDTQYF. In nucleotides, the CDR3 is TGTGCCAGCAGCCGCCTGAGGGGTTGGGGTACAGATACGCAGTATTTT.

This clonotype was observed many times. This chain joins TRBV2 and TRBJ1-1; 8 nucleotides line up with TRBD1. CDR1 is SNHLY and CDR2 is FYNNEI in the germline V gene. This CDR3 comprises 15 residues. V trimming: 6 bases; J trimming: 5 bases; junction bases outside the gene matches: 11. CDR3 nucleotide sequence: TGTGCCAGCAGGAGCCGGACAGGGAGTGGGACTGAAGCTTTCTTT. Its protein is CASRSRTGSGTEAFF.

This clonotype was counted many times. The chain employs TRBV7-8 and TRBJ1-2; D not resolved. In germline, CDR1 is SGHVS, CDR2 FQNEAQ. The V gene lost 2 bases and the J gene lost 0 bases, with 4 bases spanning the gap. CDR3 length: 13 amino acids. This CDR3 is CASSLISNYGYTF. Written as DNA, the CDR3 is TGTGCCAGCAGCTTAATATCTAACTATGGCTACACCTTC.

This clonotype was picked up many times. V usage is TRBV11-2 and J usage is TRBJ2-2; 10 nucleotides align to TRBD2. Looked up from germline, CDR1 is SGHAT and CDR2 is FQNNGV. CDR3 size: 17 residues. Germline trimming cut 1 base from V and 0 bases from J; bases unmatched to any gene: 2. The CDR3 bases are TGTGCCAGCAGCTTAGGGACTAGCGGATCGAACACCGGGGAGCTGTTTTTT. It is translated as CASSLGTSGSNTGELFF.

This clonotype has ten or more counts. CDR3 in DNA: TGTGCCAGCAGCTTAGATAGCGGGGGGTACAATGAGCAGTTCTTC. This codes for CASSLDSGGYNEQFF. The chain is built from TRBV7-9 and TRBJ2-1, with 10 bases aligning to TRBD2. The CDR3 extends over 15 amino acids. Trimming removed 1 base from V and 4 bases from J; junction bases left unmatched: 1. The germline V gene has CDR1 SEHNR and CDR2 FQNEAQ (reference sequence).

This clonotype has only a few counts. The chain combines TRBV12-3 or TRBV12-4 with TRBJ2-6; tentatively, D is TRBD1 (6 bases). This CDR3 comprises 18 residues. The V gene lost 7 bases and the J gene lost 2 bases, with 21 bases spanning the gap. The CDR3 region is CASKQGPIKSAGANVLTF. The DNA of the CDR3 is TGTGCCAGCAAACAGGGACCGATAAAGTCTGCTGGGGCCAACGTCCTGACTTTC.

This clonotype ranks as medium-sized. V and J are TRBV7-8 and TRBJ2-1, with D tentatively TRBD2 (6 bases). Germline assignment: CDR1 SGHVS and CDR2 FQNEAQ. Trimming removed 6 bases from V and 6 bases from J, with 15 bases in between. CDR3 length: 14 amino acids. CDR3 sequence reads: CASSPTSGVNEQFF. DNA of the CDR3: TGTGCCAGCAGTCCGACGTCGGGGGTCAATGAGCAGTTCTTC. The full variable domain, in which reference TRBV7-8 and TRBJ2-1 provide the parts outside the CDR3, is GAGVSQSPRYKVAKRGQDVALRCDPISGHVSLFWYQQALGQGPEFLTYFQNEAQLDKSGLPSDRFFAERPEGSVSTLKIQRTQQEDSAVYLCASSPTSGVNEQFFGPGTRLTVL.

This clonotype has at least ten counts. The V and J genes are TRBV12-3 or TRBV12-4 and TRBJ2-3; 9 nucleotides agree with TRBD2. The length of the CDR3 is 15 residues. J lost 3 bases, V lost 7 bases, and 8 bases had no gene match. The CDR3 here is CASIPTSGVTDTQYF. CDR3 bases: TGTGCCAGCATCCCGACTAGCGGAGTAACAGATACGCAGTATTTT.

This clonotype was seen at least ten times. The chain uses TRBV20-1 and TRBJ2-7; D is possibly TRBD1 (6 bases). Germline CDR1 reads DFQATT; CDR2 reads SNEGSKA (reference sequence). V dropped 6 bases and J dropped 2 bases, with 17 bases sitting between them. The CDR3 loop spans 14 amino acids. CDR3 in DNA: TGCAGTGCAGCACCCGGGACATCCGCCTACGAGCAGTACTTC. This codes for CSAAPGTSAYEQYF.

This clonotype was counted only a few times. The gene calls are TRBV7-3 and TRBJ2-7; the match to TRBD1 covers 9 bases. Germline V gives CDR1 SGHTA, CDR2 FQGTGA. The CDR3 has 14 amino acids. Germline trimming cut 5 bases from V and 6 bases from J; bases unmatched to any gene: 8. The CDR3 spells CASSLTGGSGEQYF. The CDR3 region has the DNA TGTGCCAGCAGCCTCACAGGGGGCTCGGGCGAGCAGTACTTC.

Ten or more counts support this clonotype. The DNA for the CDR3 is TGCAGTGCTCGCCCCGGGGGCCGGGGGGGCCTCTACGAGCAGTACTTC. It specifies CSARPGGRGGLYEQYF. This chain connects TRBV20-1 to TRBJ2-7, with 8 nucleotides matching TRBD2. V was pared by 5 bases and J by 3 bases, with 15 bases of the junction left unmatched. Germline values: CDR1 DFQATT, CDR2 SNEGSKA (reference sequence). The CDR3 extends over 16 amino acids.

This clonotype has at least ten counts. The chain joins TRBV10-3 to TRBJ2-2; the D is unclear. CDR3 length: 16 amino acids. CDR1 and CDR2 (germline): ENHRY, SYGVKD. Trimming took off 8 bases at V and 5 bases at J, with 21 bases between the two ends. The CDR3 here is CAIGKEARSPTGELFF. The CDR3 DNA sequence: TGTGCCATCGGGAAAGAGGCAAGGAGCCCTACCGGGGAGCTGTTTTTT.